These T cell receptor beta chains were read from a single sample in a study of neurological immune-mediated disorders. Each CDR3 protein gets one entry after TCRdb re-called the 5' RACE reads with MiXCR. The table lists 50,000 or so distinct CDR3 sequences, approximately 10% of them singletons. Sequenced sample: PBMCs. The receptors were gathered from a woman aged 40 to 50 with HTLV-1-associated myelopathy (HAM/TSP). The CDR3 runs from the conserved cysteine through the conserved F or W. The D gene is left open where the match is weak. Expanded clones are given a class, and other clones once, few, many or no size at all.

TRBV20-1	TRBJ1-1	many	TRBD1	CSASRTGLGVNTEAFF	TGCAGTGCTAGTCGGACAGGGTTGGGTGTGAACACTGAAGCTTTCTTT
TRBV20-1	TRBJ1-2	many	-	CSASPRPGGGYGYTF	TGCAGTGCTAGTCCACGCCCCGGGGGAGGCTATGGCTACACCTTC
TRBV2	TRBJ1-5	many	-	CASWGSNQPQHF	TGTGCCAGCTGGGGTAGCAATCAGCCCCAGCATTTT
TRBV20-1	TRBJ2-7	many	-	CSALSGHSYEQYF	TGCAGTGCTCTGAGCGGGCACTCCTACGAGCAGTACTTC
TRBV2	TRBJ2-1	many	-	CASSVGSGEQFF	TGTGCCAGCAGTGTAGGGTCTGGTGAGCAGTTCTTC
TRBV5-1	TRBJ1-4	many	-	CASSRLYATNEKLFF	TGCGCCAGCAGCCGCCTGTACGCAACTAATGAAAAACTGTTTTTT
TRBV5-1	TRBJ2-3	many	TRBD2	CASSLAGRMDTQYF	TGCGCCAGCAGCTTAGCGGGACGTATGGATACGCAGTATTTT
TRBV2	TRBJ2-4	many	TRBD1	CASRIQGIGKNIQYF	TGTGCCAGCAGGATACAGGGGATTGGCAAAAACATTCAGTACTTC
TRBV6-6	TRBJ1-4	many	-	CASSYSVNEKLFF	TGTGCCAGCAGTTACTCTGTCAATGAAAAACTGTTTTTT
TRBV2	TRBJ2-1	many	-	CASSERDFGGEQFF	TGTGCCAGCAGTGAGCGGGATTTTGGGGGTGAGCAGTTCTTC
TRBV5-6	TRBJ2-7	many	-	CANSASSYEQYF	TGTGCCAACAGCGCCTCATCCTACGAGCAGTACTTC
TRBV5-1	TRBJ2-7	many	-	CASSLVLSRKLYEQYF	TGCGCCAGCAGCTTGGTACTATCGCGCAAACTCTACGAGCAGTACTTC
TRBV5-1	TRBJ2-1	many	TRBD2	CASSLGAGPHNEQFF	TGCGCCAGCAGCTTAGGAGCGGGGCCCCACAATGAGCAGTTCTTC
TRBV4-1	TRBJ1-4	many	-	CASSRTVPDEKLFF	TGCGCCAGCAGCCGGACAGTGCCTGATGAAAAACTGTTTTTT
TRBV6-2/TRBV6-3	TRBJ2-7	many	-	CASMEGGFLYEQYF	TGTGCCAGCATGGAGGGGGGCTTCCTCTACGAGCAGTACTTC
TRBV7-3	TRBJ2-3	many	-	CASSLSGDTQYF	TGTGCCAGCAGCTTAAGCGGGGATACGCAGTATTTT
TRBV5-1	TRBJ1-1	few	-	CASSLRVNTEAFF	TGCGCCAGCAGCCTGCGTGTGAACACTGAAGCTTTCTTT
TRBV6-1	TRBJ2-1	many	TRBD2	CASSVIAGVTYNEQFF	TGTGCCAGCAGTGTCATAGCGGGGGTTACCTACAATGAGCAGTTCTTC
TRBV19	TRBJ2-7	few	TRBD1	CASRTLDRDEQYF	TGTGCCAGTAGAACTTTGGACAGGGACGAGCAGTACTTC
TRBV7-7	TRBJ2-1	many	TRBD2	CASSRTSGVDEQFF	TGTGCCAGCAGCCGGACTAGCGGGGTGGATGAGCAGTTCTTC
TRBV7-6	TRBJ2-3	many	-	CASSLEGASGGTDTQYF	TGTGCCAGCAGCTTAGAGGGGGCTAGCGGCGGCACAGATACGCAGTATTTT
TRBV30	TRBJ1-3	many	-	CAWSKGVGNTIYF	TGTGCCTGGAGTAAGGGAGTCGGAAACACCATATATTTT
TRBV29-1	TRBJ2-1	many	-	CSVATEGSANEQFF	TGCAGCGTTGCCACGGAGGGGTCAGCCAATGAGCAGTTCTTC
TRBV11-2	TRBJ2-1	many	TRBD2	CASSLTSGGGGEQFF	TGTGCCAGCAGCTTGACTAGCGGGGGGGGAGGTGAGCAGTTCTTC
TRBV9	TRBJ2-7	many	-	CASSVGRAIGTEQYF	TGTGCCAGCAGCGTAGGTAGGGCGATTGGGACCGAGCAGTACTTC
TRBV7-3	TRBJ2-1	many	-	CASGEGQGGYNEQFF	TGTGCCAGCGGCGAAGGGCAGGGAGGCTACAATGAGCAGTTCTTC
TRBV5-1	TRBJ1-1	many	TRBD1	CASSSGQGQNTEAFF	TGCGCCAGCAGCTCCGGACAGGGTCAGAACACTGAAGCTTTCTTT
TRBV20-1	TRBJ2-7	many	TRBD1	CSARDPGTGRSYEQYF	TGCAGTGCTAGAGATCCTGGGACAGGGCGCTCCTACGAGCAGTACTTC
TRBV3-1	TRBJ1-3	many	-	CASSQVGNTIYF	TGTGCCAGCAGCCAAGTTGGAAACACCATATATTTT
TRBV24-1	TRBJ2-1	many	-	CATSDGGSGTNEQFF	TGTGCCACCAGTGATGGAGGGTCTGGGACGAATGAGCAGTTCTTC
TRBV6-2/TRBV6-3	TRBJ2-7	-	-	CASTDPRAGDYEQYF	TGTGCCAGCACCGACCCCCGGGCCGGGGATTACGAGCAGTACTTC
TRBV7-2	TRBJ1-1	many	-	CASSLGGTPNTEAFF	TGTGCCAGCAGCTTAGGGGGGACTCCTAACACTGAAGCTTTCTTT
TRBV12-3/TRBV12-4	TRBJ2-3	many	-	CASSPPEGTYTQYF	TGTGCCAGCAGTCCCCCGGAGGGCACGTATACGCAGTATTTT
TRBV11-2	TRBJ2-3	many	-	CASSLSVRTSTDTQYF	TGTGCCAGCAGCTTAAGCGTCCGGACGAGCACAGATACGCAGTATTTT
TRBV7-2	TRBJ1-1	many	-	CASSLFGENTEAFF	TGTGCCAGCAGCTTATTTGGGGAGAACACTGAAGCTTTCTTT
TRBV7-3	TRBJ1-1	many	-	CASSLHGNTEAFF	TGTGCCAGCAGCTTACACGGGAACACTGAAGCTTTCTTT
TRBV10-3	TRBJ2-3	many	-	CAISEYRNTDTQYF	TGTGCCATCAGTGAATACAGAAACACAGATACGCAGTATTTT